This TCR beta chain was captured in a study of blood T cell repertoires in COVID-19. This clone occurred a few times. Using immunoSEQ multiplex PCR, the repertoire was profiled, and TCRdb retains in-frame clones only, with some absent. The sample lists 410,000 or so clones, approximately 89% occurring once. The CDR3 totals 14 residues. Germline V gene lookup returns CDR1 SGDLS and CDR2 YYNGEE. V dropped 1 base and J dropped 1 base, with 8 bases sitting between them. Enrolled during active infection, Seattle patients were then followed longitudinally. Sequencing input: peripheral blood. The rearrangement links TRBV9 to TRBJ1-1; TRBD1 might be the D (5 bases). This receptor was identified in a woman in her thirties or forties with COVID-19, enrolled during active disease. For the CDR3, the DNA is TGTGCCAGCAGCGTAAACGGACAGAACACTGAAGCTTTCTTT. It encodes CASSVNGQNTEAFF.